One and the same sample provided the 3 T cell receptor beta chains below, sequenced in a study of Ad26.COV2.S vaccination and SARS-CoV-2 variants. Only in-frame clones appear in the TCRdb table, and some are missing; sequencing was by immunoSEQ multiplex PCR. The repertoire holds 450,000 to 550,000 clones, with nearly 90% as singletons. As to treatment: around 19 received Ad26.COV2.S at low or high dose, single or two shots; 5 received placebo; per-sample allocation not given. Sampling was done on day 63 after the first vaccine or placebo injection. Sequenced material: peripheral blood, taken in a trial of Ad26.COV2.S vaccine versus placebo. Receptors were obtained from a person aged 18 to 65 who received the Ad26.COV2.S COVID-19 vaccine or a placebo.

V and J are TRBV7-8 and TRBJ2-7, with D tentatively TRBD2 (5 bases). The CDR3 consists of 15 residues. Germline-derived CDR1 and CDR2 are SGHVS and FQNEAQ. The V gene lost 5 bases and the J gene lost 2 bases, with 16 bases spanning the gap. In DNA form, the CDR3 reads TGTGCCAGCAGCCCCGATCCGGGGAAGACCTACGAGCAGTACTTC. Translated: CASSPDPGKTYEQYF.

This CDR3 is CASRVQGVRVEKLFF. CDR3 DNA: TGTGCCAGCAGAGTCCAGGGGGTTCGGGTTGAAAAACTGTTTTTT. This sequence joins TRBV2 and TRBJ1-4; the match to TRBD1 covers 7 bases. J gave up 7 bases and V 6 bases, and 11 bases lay outside the gene matches. CDR1 and CDR2 from the germline V gene are SNHLY and FYNNEI. The CDR3 has 15 residues.

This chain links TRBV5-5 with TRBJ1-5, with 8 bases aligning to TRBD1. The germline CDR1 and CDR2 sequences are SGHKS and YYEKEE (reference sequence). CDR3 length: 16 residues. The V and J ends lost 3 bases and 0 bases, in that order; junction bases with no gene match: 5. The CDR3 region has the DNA TGTGCCAGCAGCTACACAGGGGGGGATAGCAATCAGCCCCAGCATTTT. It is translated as CASSYTGGDSNQPQHF.